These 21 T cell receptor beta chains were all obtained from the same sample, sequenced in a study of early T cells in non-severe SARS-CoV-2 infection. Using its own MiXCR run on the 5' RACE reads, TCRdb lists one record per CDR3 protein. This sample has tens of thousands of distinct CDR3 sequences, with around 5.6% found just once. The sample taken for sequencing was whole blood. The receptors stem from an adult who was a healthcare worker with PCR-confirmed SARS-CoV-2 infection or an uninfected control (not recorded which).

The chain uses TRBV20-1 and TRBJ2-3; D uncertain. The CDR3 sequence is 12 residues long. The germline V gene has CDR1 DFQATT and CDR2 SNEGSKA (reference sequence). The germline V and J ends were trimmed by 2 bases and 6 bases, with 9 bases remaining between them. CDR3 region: CSARLSRDTQYF. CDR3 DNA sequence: TGCAGTGCTAGACTCAGTCGCGATACGCAGTATTTT.

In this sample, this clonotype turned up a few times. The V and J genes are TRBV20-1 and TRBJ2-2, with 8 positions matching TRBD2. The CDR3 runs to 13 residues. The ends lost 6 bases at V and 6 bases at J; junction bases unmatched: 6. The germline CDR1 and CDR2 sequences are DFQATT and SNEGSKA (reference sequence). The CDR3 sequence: CSAPGLGPGELFF. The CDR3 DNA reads TGCAGTGCACCGGGACTAGGGCCCGGGGAGCTGTTTTTT.

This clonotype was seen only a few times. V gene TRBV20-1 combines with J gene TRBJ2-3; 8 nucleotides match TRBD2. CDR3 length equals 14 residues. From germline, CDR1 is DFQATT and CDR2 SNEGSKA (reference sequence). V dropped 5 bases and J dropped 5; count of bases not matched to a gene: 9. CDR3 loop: CSAGKAGGVDTQYF. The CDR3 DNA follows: TGCAGTGCTGGGAAGGCGGGGGGCGTAGATACGCAGTATTTT.

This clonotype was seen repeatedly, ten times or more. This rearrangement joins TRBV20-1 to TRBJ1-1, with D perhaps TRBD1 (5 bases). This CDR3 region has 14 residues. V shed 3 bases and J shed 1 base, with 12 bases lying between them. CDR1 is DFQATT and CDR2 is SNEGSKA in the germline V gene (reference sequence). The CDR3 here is CSASPIGQNTEAFF. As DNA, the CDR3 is TGCAGTGCTAGTCCTATTGGACAGAACACTGAAGCTTTCTTT.

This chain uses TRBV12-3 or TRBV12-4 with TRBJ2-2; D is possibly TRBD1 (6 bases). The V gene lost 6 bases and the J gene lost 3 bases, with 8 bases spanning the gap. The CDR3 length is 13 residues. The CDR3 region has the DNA TGTGCCAGCAGACAGGGCCACACCGGGGAGCTGTTTTTT. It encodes CASRQGHTGELFF.

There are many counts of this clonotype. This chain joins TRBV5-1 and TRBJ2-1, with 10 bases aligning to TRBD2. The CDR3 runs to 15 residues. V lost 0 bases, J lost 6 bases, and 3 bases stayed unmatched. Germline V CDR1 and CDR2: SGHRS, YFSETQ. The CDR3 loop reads CASSLVAGGFNEQFF. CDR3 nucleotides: TGCGCCAGCAGCTTGGTAGCGGGAGGATTCAATGAGCAGTTCTTC.

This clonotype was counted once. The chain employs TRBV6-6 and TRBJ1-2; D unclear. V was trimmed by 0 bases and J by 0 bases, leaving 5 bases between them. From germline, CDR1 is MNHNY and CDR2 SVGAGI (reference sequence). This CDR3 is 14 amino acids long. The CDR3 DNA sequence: TGTGCCAGCAGTTACTCGAACCCTAACTATGGCTACACCTTC. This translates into CASSYSNPNYGYTF.

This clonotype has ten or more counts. The CDR3 bases are TGTGCCAGTAGTATATCGCACACAACCTATGGCTACACCTTC. This gives the protein CASSISHTTYGYTF. This chain joins TRBV19 and TRBJ1-2; D is unclear. Between the trimmed V and J ends, which lost 2 bases and 4 bases, there was a span of 11 bases. The germline V gene encodes CDR1 LNHDA and CDR2 SQIVND (reference sequence). CDR3 length: 14 residues.

The CDR3 sequence is CATSDRAGGPSGTQYF. The CDR3 bases are TGTGCCACCAGTGATAGAGCGGGAGGGCCCTCGGGGACCCAGTACTTC. The chain carries TRBV24-1 and TRBJ2-5; 10 nucleotides agree with TRBD2. V shed 3 bases and J 7 bases; nucleotides not matched to a gene: 10. Germline loops: CDR1 KGHDR, CDR2 SFDVKD. The CDR3 loop spans 16 amino acids.

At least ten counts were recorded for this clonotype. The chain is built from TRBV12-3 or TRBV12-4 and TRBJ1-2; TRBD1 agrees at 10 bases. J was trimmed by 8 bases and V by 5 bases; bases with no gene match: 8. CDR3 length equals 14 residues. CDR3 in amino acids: CASSLTGTGDGYTF. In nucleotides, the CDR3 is TGTGCCAGCAGTCTCACCGGGACAGGGGACGGCTACACCTTC.

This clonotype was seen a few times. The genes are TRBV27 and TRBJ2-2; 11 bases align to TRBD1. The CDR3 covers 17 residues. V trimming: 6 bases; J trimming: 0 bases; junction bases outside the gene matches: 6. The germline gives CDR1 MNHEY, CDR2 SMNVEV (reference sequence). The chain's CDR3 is CASSHKGQGANTGELFF. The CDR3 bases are TGTGCCAGCAGCCATAAGGGACAGGGGGCGAACACCGGGGAGCTGTTTTTT.

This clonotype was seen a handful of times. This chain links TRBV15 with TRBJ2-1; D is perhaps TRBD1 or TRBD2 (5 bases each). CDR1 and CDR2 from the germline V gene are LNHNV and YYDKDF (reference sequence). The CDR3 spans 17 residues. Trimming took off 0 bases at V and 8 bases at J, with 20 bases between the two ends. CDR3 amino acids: CATSRDPRPAVGDEQFF. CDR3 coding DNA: TGTGCCACCAGCAGAGATCCGAGGCCAGCGGTGGGGGATGAGCAGTTCTTC.

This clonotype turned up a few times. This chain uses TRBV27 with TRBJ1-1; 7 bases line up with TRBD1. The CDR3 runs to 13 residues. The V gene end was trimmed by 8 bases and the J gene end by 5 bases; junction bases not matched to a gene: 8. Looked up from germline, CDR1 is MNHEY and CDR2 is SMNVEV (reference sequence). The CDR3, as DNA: TGTGCCAGCCACAGGGGTGTAGGAACTGAAGCTTTCTTT. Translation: CASHRGVGTEAFF.

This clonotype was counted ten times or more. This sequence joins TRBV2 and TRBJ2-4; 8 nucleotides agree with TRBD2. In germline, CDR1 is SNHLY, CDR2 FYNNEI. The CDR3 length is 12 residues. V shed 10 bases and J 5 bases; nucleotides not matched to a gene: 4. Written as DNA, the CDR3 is TGTGCCACGCGGGGGGACCAAAACATTCAGTACTTC. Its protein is CATRGDQNIQYF.

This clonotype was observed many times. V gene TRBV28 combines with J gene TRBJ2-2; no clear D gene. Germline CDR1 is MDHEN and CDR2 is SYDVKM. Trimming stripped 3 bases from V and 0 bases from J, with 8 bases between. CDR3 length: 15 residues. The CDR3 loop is CASSLYQSNTGELFF. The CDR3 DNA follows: TGTGCCAGCAGTTTGTACCAGTCGAACACCGGGGAGCTGTTTTTT.

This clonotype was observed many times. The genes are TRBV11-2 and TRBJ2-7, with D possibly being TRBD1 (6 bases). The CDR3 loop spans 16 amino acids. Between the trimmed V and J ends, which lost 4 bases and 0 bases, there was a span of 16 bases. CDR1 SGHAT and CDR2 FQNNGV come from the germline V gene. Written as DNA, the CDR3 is TGTGCCAGCAGCTCCGAGACAGGCTTTAGCTCCTACGAGCAGTACTTC. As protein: CASSSETGFSSYEQYF. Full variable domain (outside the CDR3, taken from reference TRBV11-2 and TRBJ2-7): EAGVAQSPRYKIIEKRQSVAFWCNPISGHATLYWYQQILGQGPKLLIQFQNNGVVDDSQLPKDRFSAERLKGVDSTLKIQPAKLEDSAVYLCASSSETGFSSYEQYFGPGTRLTVT.

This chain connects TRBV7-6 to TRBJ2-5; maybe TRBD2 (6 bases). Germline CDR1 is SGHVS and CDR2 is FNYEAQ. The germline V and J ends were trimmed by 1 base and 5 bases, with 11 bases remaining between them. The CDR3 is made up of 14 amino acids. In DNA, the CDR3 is TGTGCCAGCAGCTTAGTGGCGGGGACGGAGACCCAGTACTTC. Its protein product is CASSLVAGTETQYF.

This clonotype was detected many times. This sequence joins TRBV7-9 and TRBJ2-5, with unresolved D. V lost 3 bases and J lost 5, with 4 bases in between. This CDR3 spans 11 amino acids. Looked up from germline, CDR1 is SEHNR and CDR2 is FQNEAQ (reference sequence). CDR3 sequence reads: CASSFSETQYF. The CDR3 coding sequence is TGTGCCAGCAGCTTTTCGGAGACCCAGTACTTC.

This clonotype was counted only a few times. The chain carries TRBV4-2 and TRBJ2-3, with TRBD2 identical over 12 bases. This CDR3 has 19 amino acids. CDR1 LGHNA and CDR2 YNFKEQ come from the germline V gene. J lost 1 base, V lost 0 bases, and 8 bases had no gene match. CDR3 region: CASSQEVLAGGEGTDTQYF. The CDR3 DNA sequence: TGTGCCAGCAGCCAAGAGGTACTAGCGGGGGGAGAAGGCACAGATACGCAGTATTTT.

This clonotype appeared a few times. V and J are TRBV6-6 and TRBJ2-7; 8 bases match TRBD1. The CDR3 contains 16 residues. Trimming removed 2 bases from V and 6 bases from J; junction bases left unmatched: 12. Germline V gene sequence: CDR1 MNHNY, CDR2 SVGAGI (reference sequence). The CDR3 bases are TGTGCCAGCAGTTACGTCTCAGGGGGCAGGCACGTCGAGCAGTACTTC. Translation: CASSYVSGGRHVEQYF.

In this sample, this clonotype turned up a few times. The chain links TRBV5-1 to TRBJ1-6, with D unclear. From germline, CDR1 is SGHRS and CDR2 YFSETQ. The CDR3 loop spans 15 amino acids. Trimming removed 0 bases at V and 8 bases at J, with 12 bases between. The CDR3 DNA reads TGCGCCAGCAGCTTGGGACCCTCGGAGGATTCACCCCTCCACTTT. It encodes CASSLGPSEDSPLHF.